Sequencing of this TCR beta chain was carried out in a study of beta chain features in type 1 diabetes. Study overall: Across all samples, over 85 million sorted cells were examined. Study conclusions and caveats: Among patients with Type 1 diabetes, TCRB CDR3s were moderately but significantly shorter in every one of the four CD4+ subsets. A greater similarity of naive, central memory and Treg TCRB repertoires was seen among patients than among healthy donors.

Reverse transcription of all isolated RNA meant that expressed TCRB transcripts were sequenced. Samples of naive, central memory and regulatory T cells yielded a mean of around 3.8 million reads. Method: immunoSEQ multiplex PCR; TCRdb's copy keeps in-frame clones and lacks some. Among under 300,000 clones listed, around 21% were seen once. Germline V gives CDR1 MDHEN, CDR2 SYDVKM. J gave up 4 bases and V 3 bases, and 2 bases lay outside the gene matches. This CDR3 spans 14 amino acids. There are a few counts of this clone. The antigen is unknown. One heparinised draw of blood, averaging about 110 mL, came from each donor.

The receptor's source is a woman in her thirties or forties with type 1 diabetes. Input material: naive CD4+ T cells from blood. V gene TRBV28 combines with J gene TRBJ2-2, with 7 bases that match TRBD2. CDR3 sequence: CASSFPGGTGELFF. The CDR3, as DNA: TGTGCCAGCAGTTTCCCGGGGGGCACCGGGGAGCTGTTTTTT.